Below, one T cell receptor (beta chain) is given with its context. Its antigen is currently not known. Base-call qualities are not available, and no considerably larger clone is one nucleotide away. In the germline V gene, CDR1 corresponds to ENHRY and CDR2 to SYGVKD. The junction shows trimming of 3 bases on V and 8 bases on J, plus 13 bases between the germline ends. Reading from cysteine to phenylalanine, the CDR3 counts 13 amino acids. Of all the DNA, just the CDR3 is kept, 39 bases in frame from base 1. The sample belongs to a study of blood T cells in healthy people across ages (dated by TCRdb to the mid-2010s). Background for the entire study: In model experiments, template switching captured roughly one uniquely barcoded TCR beta cDNA molecule for every two T cells. Using deep sequencing normalized with unique cDNA molecular identifiers, the study measured how TCR beta repertoire diversity changes with age. Four age groups were formed from the donors: young (average 16 years), middle-aged (just under 40), aged (62) and long-lived (less than 85). To avoid experimental bias, donors of different ages were distributed randomly across sequencing lanes. For two donors (one aged 18 to 30 and one aged 80 or older), the study analyzed two additional independent replicas of 1 million unique cDNA reads from the same blood draw.

The library was built by means of 5' RACE. The sample was run on an Illumina HiSeq 2500. The second PCR ran for about 7 to 11 cycles and used a J-beta primer mix along with a sample-barcoded 5' primer. A unique molecular identifier was introduced onto each TCR beta cDNA molecule by a template-switch 5' adaptor carrying 12 random nucleotides. At least 2.5 million CDR3-containing paired-end reads were obtained from each sample. First-strand cDNA was synthesized from all RNA with the Mint cDNA synthesis kit, primed by a TRBC-specific oligonucleotide. After uracil-DNA glycosylase treatment, a first 18-cycle PCR used universal primers M1SS and BC2_uni_R on all cDNA. The source study handled its data this way. For normalization, 1 million high-quality reads, each with a distinct molecular identifier, were randomly selected from each sample. Instead of being binned into consensus sequences, reads with shared molecular identifiers were discarded. CDR3 identification, clonotype clustering and error correction used MiTCR with a Q25 quality threshold and the strictest error-elimination algorithm. Lower-bound total TCR beta diversity was estimated with a nonparametric unseen species model using Euler transformation. TCRdb reprocessed the public reads (quality trimming at Q25 with fastp, clone calling with MiXCR) and kept in-frame beta chains. Merged by CDR3 protein, the rows form single entries marked with the most common genes and DNA. The V and J calls here are based on TCRdb, not the publication. This sample comprises fewer than 2,000,000 distinct CDR3 sequences, about 35% of them detected only once. Together, the top ten hold around 10% of the sample.

Donors were a few dozen systemically healthy Caucasian individuals from Russia aged roughly 6 to 90 years. Each donor gave ten milliliters of peripheral blood, drawn into EDTA-treated Vacutainer tubes. Ficoll-Paque density-gradient centrifugation was used to isolate PBMCs, with at least 6 million per sample. Trizol reagent was used to extract total RNA from the PBMCs, yielding at least 5.5 micrograms per sample. For every donor, an aliquot of PBMCs went through flow cytometry to measure the percentages of naive CD45RAhigh/CD27high T cells. Study-wide conclusions, independent of this receptor: Compared with the aged group, the long-lived group had more naive CD4+ T cells, fewer expanded clones and increased TCR diversity, suggesting age selection. Estimates of total diversity based on one million sequenced T cells were regarded as lower bounds and as underestimates. Observed TCR beta diversity correlated strongly with the percentage of naive T cells measured by flow cytometry. Donor CMV infection status was unknown, potentially confounding age-related changes in expanded clonotypes. Conclusive comparison of naive and antigen-experienced compartments was prevented by the profiling of bulk unsorted PBMCs. As age increased, observed TCR beta diversity per million T cells dropped in a roughly linear way, and a significant reduction was already evident by age 40.

The sample consisted of blood. The clonotype was recovered from a woman aged 25-40 years in good health. Recombination linked TRBV10-3 to TRBJ1-1, with the D gene uncertain. The CDR3 region: CAISERWQQEAFF. The bases are TGTGCCATCAGTGAAAGGTGGCAGCAAGAAGCTTTCTTT.